This TCR beta chain appears in the sequencing data of a study of T cells in Graves' hyperthyroidism and ophthalmopathy. Study-level information: Peripheral blood was secured at the point of initial diagnosis, before any treatment.

Amplification yielded TCR beta CDR3 regions, with RNA transcripts as the source. Carried out on the TCR CDR3, a first-round RT-PCR used the HTBI primer set. TCRdb re-called the multiplex PCR reads with MiXCR, one entry per CDR3 protein. Found here are 95,000 to 110,000 distinct CDR3 sequences, 47% of them singletons; the top ten hold approximately 25%. The CDR3 is 13 residues long. Deletions cut 3 bases from V and 6 bases from J, with 8 bases between. The V gene's germline CDR1 is SNHLY and CDR2 FYNNEI. Isolation of PBMCs was performed on 8.5 to 10 ml fresh peripheral blood. The sequenced sample consisted of blood. This receptor was identified in a middle-aged man with Graves' hyperthyroidism. The rearrangement joins TRBV2 to TRBJ2-2, with D perhaps TRBD2 (6 bases). The CDR3 nucleotides are TGTGCCAGCAGTGACCGGAGGGCCGGGGAGCTGTTTTTT. Translated: CASSDRRAGELFF. Full variable domain (missing parts from reference TRBV2 and TRBJ2-2): EPEVTQTPSHQVTQMGQEVILRCVPISNHLYFYWYRQILGQKVEFLVSFYNNEISEKSEIFDDQFSVERPDGSNFTLKIRSTKLEDSAMYFCASSDRRAGELFFGEGSRLTVL.